The rows below give T cell receptor beta chains drawn from one sample of a study of cytomegalovirus exposure and HLA in healthy donors. The method was immunoSEQ multiplex PCR; TCRdb's version includes in-frame clones alone and lacks a portion of them. The sample has some 100,000 clones, roughly three quarters seen once; the top ten hold approximately 3.3%. The sample consisted of PBMCs. Source of these receptors: a male donor in good health and CMV-seropositive. The CDR3 runs from the conserved cysteine through the conserved F or W. The D gene is left open where the match is weak. Clone size is shown for a subset of rows, as once, few, many or a class of expanded clone.

TRBV9,NA,NA,TRBJ2-2,TGTGCCAGCAGCGCCACCGGGACTCCGAACACCGGGGAGCTGTTTTTT,CASSATGTPNTGELFF
TRBV27,NA,NA,TRBJ2-1,TGTGCCAGCAGTATGGGACAATTTGTCTACAATGAGCAGTTCTTC,CASSMGQFVYNEQFF
TRBV21-1,NA,once,TRBJ2-5,TGTGCCAGCAGCAAAGATCTGGGACTGGGGACCCAGTACTTC,CASSKDLGLGTQYF
TRBV4-2,TRBD2,once,TRBJ2-3,TGTGCCAGCAGCCAAACTAGCGGGGGCGTCACAGATACGCAGTATTTT,CASSQTSGGVTDTQYF
TRBV6-1,TRBD1,NA,TRBJ2-2,TGTGCCGGAACGGGACAGGGGGCAACCGGGGAGCTGTTTTTT,CAGTGQGATGELFF
TRBV18,TRBD1,NA,TRBJ2-7,TGTGCCAGCTCACCACCACGTGCGCGTAAGAGGGGGCACGAGCAGTACTTC,CASSPPRARKRGHEQYF
TRBV7-9,TRBD1,few,TRBJ2-5,TGTGCCACACCCAGGGGGCAAGAGACCCAGTACTTC,CATPRGQETQYF
TRBV7-9,NA,NA,TRBJ1-1,TGCGCCAGCAGCTTAGAGCAGGGCTCTGAAGCTTTCTTT,CASSLEQGSEAFF
TRBV4-1,NA,NA,TRBJ2-5,TGCGCCAGCAGCCAAGATCATGGTGGCGCAGGGGGGCAAGAGACCCAGTACTTC,CASSQDHGGAGGQETQYF
TRBV7-2,TRBD1,NA,TRBJ1-6,TGTGCCAGCAGCTTACAGGGGGGAGATTCACCCCTCCACTTT,CASSLQGGDSPLHF
TRBV18,TRBD1,NA,TRBJ1-1,TGTGCCAGCTCACCACCGCAGGGGGCAAACACTGAAGCTTTCTTT,CASSPPQGANTEAFF
TRBV6-1,NA,few,TRBJ2-7,TGTGCCAGCAGTGGGCAAAAGTGGGTTGCAGGCGCCTACGAGCAGTACTTC,CASSGQKWVAGAYEQYF
TRBV5-6,NA,NA,TRBJ2-2,TGTGCCAGCAGCTTGTCACTTACGAACACCGGGGAGCTGTTTTTT,CASSLSLTNTGELFF
TRBV4-3,NA,NA,TRBJ1-6,TGCGCCAGCAGCCACCAGGGTACACCCCTCCACTTT,CASSHQGTPLHF
TRBV5-6,TRBD1,NA,TRBJ1-2,TGTGCCAGCAGCCCGGACAGGAAAATAGTCTATGGCTACACCTTC,CASSPDRKIVYGYTF
TRBV7-9,NA,NA,TRBJ2-5,TGTGCCAGCAGCTGGACCGCAGGGGAGACCCAGTACTTC,CASSWTAGETQYF
TRBV30,NA,NA,TRBJ1-5,TGTGCCTGGAGTGACAGTTCATATCAGCCCCAGCATTTT,CAWSDSSYQPQHF
TRBV5-4,NA,NA,TRBJ1-3,TGTGCCAGCAGCTTGGGGGGCCTGGGAGGCTCTGGAAACACCATATATTTT,CASSLGGLGGSGNTIYF
TRBV30,NA,NA,TRBJ1-6,TGTGCCTGGACCCGAGGCTATAATTCACCCCTCCACTTT,CAWTRGYNSPLHF
TRBV7-2,NA,NA,TRBJ2-7,TGTGCCAGCAGCTTAGACAGGGCTCTTGGCGAGCAGTACTTC,CASSLDRALGEQYF
TRBV7-9,TRBD1,NA,TRBJ1-1,TGTGCCAGCAGCTTGTCGGACAGGGTGAACACTGAAGCTTTCTTT,CASSLSDRVNTEAFF
TRBV6-6,NA,NA,TRBJ1-5,TGTGCCACACAGGAGCCCAATCAGCCCCAGCATTTT,CATQEPNQPQHF
TRBV4-1,NA,NA,TRBJ1-5,TGCGCCAGCAGCCAACCCATTCGAACAGGGAGGGACGGTGATCAGCCCCAGCATTTT,CASSQPIRTGRDGDQPQHF
TRBV27,NA,NA,TRBJ2-1,TGTGCCAGCAGGACCCAGGGGTGGAATGAGCAGTTCTTC,CASRTQGWNEQFF
TRBV5-6,TRBD1,NA,TRBJ1-1,TGTGCCAGCAGCTTGGGCAGGGGGCGGAGGGAAGCTTTCTTT,CASSLGRGRREAFF
TRBV4-1,TRBD1,NA,TRBJ2-1,TGCGCCAGCAGCTTTTCCGGGACAGATTCCTACAATGAGCAGTTCTTC,CASSFSGTDSYNEQFF
TRBV19,NA,NA,TRBJ1-3,TGTGCCAGTAAGACAGTTAGGGGTGGAAACACCATATATTTT,CASKTVRGGNTIYF
TRBV5-6,NA,few,TRBJ1-1,TGTGCCAGCAGATTGTACAGGTTCTTAAACACTGAAGCTTTCTTT,CASRLYRFLNTEAFF
TRBV6-1,TRBD2,NA,TRBJ2-7,TGTGCCAGCAGGCTAACTAGCGGTGGTTTCTACGAGCAGTACTTC,CASRLTSGGFYEQYF
TRBV19,NA,few,TRBJ1-5,TGTGCCAGTCGGCAGGGCGAATTTTATCAGCCCCAGCATTTT,CASRQGEFYQPQHF
TRBV19,NA,NA,TRBJ1-2,TGTGCCAGTACGAAACAGGGTGATTATGGCTACACCTTC,CASTKQGDYGYTF
TRBV6-1,TRBD2,NA,TRBJ2-1,TGTGCCAGCCGCGGGACTAGCGTCAATGAGCAGTTCTTC,CASRGTSVNEQFF
TRBV12-5,NA,NA,TRBJ1-1,TGTGCTAGTGGTTTGGGCAGACACCTTGAAGCTTTCTTT,CASGLGRHLEAFF
TRBV5-5,TRBD1,NA,TRBJ1-2,TGTGCCAGCAGCTTGGGTTCGATACAGGGGACAAACACCTTC,CASSLGSIQGTNTF
TRBV5-1,TRBD1,NA,TRBJ2-7,TGCGCCAGCAGCTTGGACGGACAGGGCGTTACCTACGAGCAGTACTTC,CASSLDGQGVTYEQYF
TRBV6-6,NA,NA,TRBJ2-7,TGTGCCAGCAGTGTACTAGGAGGGGGACAGATCTACGAGCAGTACTTC,CASSVLGGGQIYEQYF
TRBV6-6,NA,NA,TRBJ1-3,TGTGCCAGCAGTTACTCATCGGGGGGCTCAGACACCATATATTTT,CASSYSSGGSDTIYF
TRBV7-2,TRBD1,NA,TRBJ2-1,TGTGCCAGCAGCCAAGACAGGGGACACAGAAGGGATGAGCAGTTCTTC,CASSQDRGHRRDEQFF
TRBV5-1,TRBD2,NA,TRBJ2-1,TGCGCCAGCAGCTTGGATCCTAGCGGCATAACCTACAATGAGCAGTTCTTC,CASSLDPSGITYNEQFF
TRBV18,NA,NA,TRBJ1-2,TGTGCCAGCTCACCCCGTCCGGGACACAACTATGGCTACACCTTC,CASSPRPGHNYGYTF